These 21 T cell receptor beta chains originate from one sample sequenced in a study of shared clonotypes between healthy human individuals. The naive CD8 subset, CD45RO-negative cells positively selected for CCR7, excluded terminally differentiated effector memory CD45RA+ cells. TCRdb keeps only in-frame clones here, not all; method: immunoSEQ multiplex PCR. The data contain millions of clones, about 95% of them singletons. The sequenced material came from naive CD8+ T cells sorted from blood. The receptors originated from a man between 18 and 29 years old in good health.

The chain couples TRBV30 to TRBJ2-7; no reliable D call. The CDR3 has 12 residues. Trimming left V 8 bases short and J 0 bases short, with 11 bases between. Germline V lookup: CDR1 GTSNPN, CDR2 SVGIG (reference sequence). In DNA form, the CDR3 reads TGTGCCATCGAAGGTTTCTCCTACGAGCAGTACTTC. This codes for CAIEGFSYEQYF.

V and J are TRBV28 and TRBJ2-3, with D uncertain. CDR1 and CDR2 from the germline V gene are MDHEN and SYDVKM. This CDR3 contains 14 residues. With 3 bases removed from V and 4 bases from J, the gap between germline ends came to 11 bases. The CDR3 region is CASSLIGSPDTQYF. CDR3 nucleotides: TGTGCCAGCAGTTTGATAGGGTCCCCAGATACGCAGTATTTT.

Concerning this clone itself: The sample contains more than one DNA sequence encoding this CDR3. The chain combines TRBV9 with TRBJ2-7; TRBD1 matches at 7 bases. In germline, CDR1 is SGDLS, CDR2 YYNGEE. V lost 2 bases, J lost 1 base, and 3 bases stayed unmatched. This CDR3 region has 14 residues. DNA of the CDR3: TGTGCCAGCAGCGTTGGGACAGATTCCTACGAGCAGTACTTC. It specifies CASSVGTDSYEQYF.

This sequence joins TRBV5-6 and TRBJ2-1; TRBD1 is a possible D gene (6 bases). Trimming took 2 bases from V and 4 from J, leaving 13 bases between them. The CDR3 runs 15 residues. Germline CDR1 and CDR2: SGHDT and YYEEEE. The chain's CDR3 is CASSFSGTPYNEQFF. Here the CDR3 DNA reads TGTGCCAGCAGCTTCTCCGGGACACCATACAATGAGCAGTTCTTC.

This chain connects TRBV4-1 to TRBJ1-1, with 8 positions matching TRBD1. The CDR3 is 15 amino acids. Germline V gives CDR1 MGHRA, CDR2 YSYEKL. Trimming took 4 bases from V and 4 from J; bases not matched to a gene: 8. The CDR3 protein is CASSLLQGAGTEAFF. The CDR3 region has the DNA TGCGCCAGCAGCCTACTCCAGGGGGCAGGCACTGAAGCTTTCTTT.

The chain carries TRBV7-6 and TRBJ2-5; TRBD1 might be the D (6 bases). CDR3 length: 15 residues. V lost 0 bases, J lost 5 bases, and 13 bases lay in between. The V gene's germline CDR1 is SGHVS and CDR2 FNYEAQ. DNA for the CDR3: TGTGCCAGCAGCTTAGCCTACTCAACAGGGGAGACCCAGTACTTC. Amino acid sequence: CASSLAYSTGETQYF. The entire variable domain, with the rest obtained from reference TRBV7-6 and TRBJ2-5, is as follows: GAGVSQSPRYKVTKRGQDVALRCDPISGHVSLYWYRQALGQGPEFLTYFNYEAQQDKSGLPNDRFSAERPEGSISTLTIQRTEQRDSAMYRCASSLAYSTGETQYFGPGTRLLVL.

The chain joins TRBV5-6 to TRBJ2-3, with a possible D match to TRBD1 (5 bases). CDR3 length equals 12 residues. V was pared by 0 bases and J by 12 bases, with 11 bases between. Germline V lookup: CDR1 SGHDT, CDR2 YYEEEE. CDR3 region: CASSLGSQGQYF. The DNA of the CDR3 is TGTGCCAGCAGCTTGGGGTCGCAGGGACAGTATTTT.

The CDR3 protein is CASSLVWGADIQYF. The CDR3 nucleotides are TGTGCCAGCAGCTTAGTTTGGGGGGCGGACATTCAGTACTTC. The rearrangement uses TRBV7-9 and TRBJ2-4; D may match TRBD1 or TRBD2 (6 bases each). This CDR3 comprises 14 residues. Trimming left V 1 base short and J 8 bases short, with 12 bases between. Per the germline V gene, CDR1 is SEHNR and CDR2 is FQNEAQ (reference sequence).

CDR3 protein: CASSLVTGNLAGELFF. The CDR3 DNA reads TGTGCCAGCAGTTTAGTAACAGGGAACCTCGCCGGGGAGCTGTTTTTT. J is TRBJ2-2 and V is TRBV27; D is perhaps TRBD1 (6 bases). The CDR3 totals 16 residues. Germline V CDR1 and CDR2: MNHEY, SMNVEV (reference sequence). V was trimmed by 2 bases and J by 6 bases, leaving 16 bases between them.

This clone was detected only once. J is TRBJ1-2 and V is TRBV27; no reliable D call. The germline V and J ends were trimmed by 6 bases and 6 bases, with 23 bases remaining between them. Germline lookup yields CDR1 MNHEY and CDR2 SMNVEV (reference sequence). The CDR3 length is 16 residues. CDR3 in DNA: TGTGCCAGCAGCCTTTTGGGTGGAGCCGGGATAAATGGCTACACCTTC. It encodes CASSLLGGAGINGYTF.

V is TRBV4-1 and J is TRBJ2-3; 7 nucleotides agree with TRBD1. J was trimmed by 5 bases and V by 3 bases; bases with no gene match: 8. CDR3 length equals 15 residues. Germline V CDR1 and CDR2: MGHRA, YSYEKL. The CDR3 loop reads CASSQTGHEKDTQYF. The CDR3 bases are TGCGCCAGCAGCCAGACAGGGCATGAGAAAGATACGCAGTATTTT.

CDR3 loop: CAIRTEEETQYF. In DNA form, the CDR3 reads TGTGCCATCCGGACGGAGGAAGAGACCCAGTACTTC. The chain is built from TRBV6-1 and TRBJ2-5; tentative D call: TRBD2 (5 bases). Between the trimmed V and J ends, which lost 10 bases and 3 bases, there was a span of 12 bases. This CDR3 is 12 amino acids long. Germline V CDR1 and CDR2: MNHNS, SASEGT.

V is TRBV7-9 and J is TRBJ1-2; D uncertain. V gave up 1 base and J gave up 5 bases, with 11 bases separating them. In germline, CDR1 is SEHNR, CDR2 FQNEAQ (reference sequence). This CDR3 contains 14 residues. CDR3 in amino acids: CASSLERMPYGYTF. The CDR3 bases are TGTGCCAGCAGCTTAGAACGTATGCCATATGGCTACACCTTC.

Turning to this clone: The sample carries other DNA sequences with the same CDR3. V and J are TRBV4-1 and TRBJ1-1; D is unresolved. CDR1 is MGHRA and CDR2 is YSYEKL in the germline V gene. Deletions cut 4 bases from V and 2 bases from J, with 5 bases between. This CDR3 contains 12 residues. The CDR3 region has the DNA TGCGCCAGCAGCCGCTCTAACACTGAAGCTTTCTTT. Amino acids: CASSRSNTEAFF.

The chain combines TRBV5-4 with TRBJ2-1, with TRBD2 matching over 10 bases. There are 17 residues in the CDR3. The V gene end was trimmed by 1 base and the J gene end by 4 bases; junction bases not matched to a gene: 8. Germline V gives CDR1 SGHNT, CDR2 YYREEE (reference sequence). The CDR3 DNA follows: TGTGCCAGCAGCTTGCTTTCGGGACTAGCGAAATACAATGAGCAGTTCTTC. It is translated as CASSLLSGLAKYNEQFF.

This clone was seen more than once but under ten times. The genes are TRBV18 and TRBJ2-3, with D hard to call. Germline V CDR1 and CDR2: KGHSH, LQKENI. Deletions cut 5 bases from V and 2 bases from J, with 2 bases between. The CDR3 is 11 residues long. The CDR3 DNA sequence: TGTGCCAGCTCAACCACAGATACGCAGTATTTT. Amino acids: CASSTTDTQYF.

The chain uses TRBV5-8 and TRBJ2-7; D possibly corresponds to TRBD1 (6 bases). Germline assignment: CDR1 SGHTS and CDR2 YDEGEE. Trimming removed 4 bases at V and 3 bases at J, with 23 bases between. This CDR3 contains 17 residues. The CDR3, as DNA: TGTGCCAGCAGCCCAGAGGGACACCCACCAACATACTACGAGCAGTACTTC. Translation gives CASSPEGHPPTYYEQYF.

DNA for the CDR3: TGCGCCAGCAGCCTAGGACTAGCGGGGGGGCCTGCAGATACGCAGTATTTT. Translated, it gives CASSLGLAGGPADTQYF. The gene calls are TRBV4-1 and TRBJ2-3; TRBD2 matches 15 bases. The CDR3 extends over 17 amino acids. The trim removed 4 bases at V and 4 bases at J, leaving 6 bases unmatched. Looked up from germline, CDR1 is MGHRA and CDR2 is YSYEKL.

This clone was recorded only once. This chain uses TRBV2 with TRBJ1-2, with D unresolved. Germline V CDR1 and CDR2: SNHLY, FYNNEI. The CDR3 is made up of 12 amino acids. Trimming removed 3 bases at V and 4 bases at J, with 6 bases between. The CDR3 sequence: CASSEASYGYTF. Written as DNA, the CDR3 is TGTGCCAGCAGTGAGGCAAGCTATGGCTACACCTTC. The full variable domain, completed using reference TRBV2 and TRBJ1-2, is EPEVTQTPSHQVTQMGQEVILRCVPISNHLYFYWYRQILGQKVEFLVSFYNNEISEKSEIFDDQFSVERPDGSNFTLKIRSTKLEDSAMYFCASSEASYGYTFGSGTRLTVV.

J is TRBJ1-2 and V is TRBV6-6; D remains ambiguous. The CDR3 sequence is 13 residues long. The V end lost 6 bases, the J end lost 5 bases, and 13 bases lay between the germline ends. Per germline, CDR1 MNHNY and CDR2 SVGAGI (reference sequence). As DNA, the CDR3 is TGTGCCAGCAGCACGAATACAGAATATGGCTACACCTTC. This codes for CASSTNTEYGYTF.

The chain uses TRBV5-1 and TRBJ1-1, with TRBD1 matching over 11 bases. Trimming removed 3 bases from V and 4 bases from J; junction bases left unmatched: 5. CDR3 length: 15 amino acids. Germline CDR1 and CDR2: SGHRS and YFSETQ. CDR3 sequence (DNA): TGCGCCAGCAGCTGGGGACAGGGGGTCCTCACTGAAGCTTTCTTT. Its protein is CASSWGQGVLTEAFF. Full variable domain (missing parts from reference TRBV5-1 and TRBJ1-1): KAGVTQTPRYLIKTRGQQVTLSCSPISGHRSVSWYQQTPGQGLQFLFEYFSETQRNKGNFPGRFSGRQFSNSRSEMNVSTLELGDSALYLCASSWGQGVLTEAFFGQGTRLTVV.